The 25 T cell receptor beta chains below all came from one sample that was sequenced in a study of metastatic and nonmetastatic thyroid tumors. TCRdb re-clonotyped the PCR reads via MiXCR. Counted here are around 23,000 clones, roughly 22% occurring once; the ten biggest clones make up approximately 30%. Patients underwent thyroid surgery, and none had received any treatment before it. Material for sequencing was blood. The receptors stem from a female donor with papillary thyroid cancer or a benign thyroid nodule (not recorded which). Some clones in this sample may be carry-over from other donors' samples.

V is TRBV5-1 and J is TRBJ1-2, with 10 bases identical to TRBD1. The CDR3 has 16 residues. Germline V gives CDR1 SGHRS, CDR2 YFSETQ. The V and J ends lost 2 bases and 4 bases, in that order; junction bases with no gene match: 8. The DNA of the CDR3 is TGCGCCAGCAGCTTACCGGGACAGGGGACTATCTATGGCTACACCTTC. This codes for CASSLPGQGTIYGYTF.

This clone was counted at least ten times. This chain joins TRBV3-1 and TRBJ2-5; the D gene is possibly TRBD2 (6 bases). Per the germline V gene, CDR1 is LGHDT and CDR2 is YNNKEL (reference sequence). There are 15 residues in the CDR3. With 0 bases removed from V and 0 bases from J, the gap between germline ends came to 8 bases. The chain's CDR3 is CASSQELADQETQYF. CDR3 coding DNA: TGTGCCAGCAGCCAAGAATTAGCGGACCAAGAGACCCAGTACTTC.

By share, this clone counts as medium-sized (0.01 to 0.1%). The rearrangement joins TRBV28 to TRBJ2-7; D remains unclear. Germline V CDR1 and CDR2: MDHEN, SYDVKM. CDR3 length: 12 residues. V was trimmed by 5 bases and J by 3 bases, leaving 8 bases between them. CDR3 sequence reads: CASSSIVYEQYF. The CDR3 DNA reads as TGTGCCAGCAGTAGTATCGTCTACGAGCAGTACTTC.

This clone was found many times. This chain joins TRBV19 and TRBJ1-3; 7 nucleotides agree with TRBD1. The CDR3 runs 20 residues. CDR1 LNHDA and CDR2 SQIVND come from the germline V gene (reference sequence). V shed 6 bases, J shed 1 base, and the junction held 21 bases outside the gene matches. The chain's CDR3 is CASRIRGQANTETSGNTIYF. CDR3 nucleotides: TGTGCCAGTAGGATCCGCGGACAGGCCAACACAGAAACTTCTGGAAACACCATATATTTT.

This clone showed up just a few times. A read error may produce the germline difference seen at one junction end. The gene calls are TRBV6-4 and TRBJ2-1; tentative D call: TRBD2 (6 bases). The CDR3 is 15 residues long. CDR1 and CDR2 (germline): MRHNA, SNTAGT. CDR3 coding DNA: TGTGCCATCAGTGACTCAGAGGTGGCTAGCGATGAGCAGTTCTTC. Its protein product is CAISDSEVASDEQFF.

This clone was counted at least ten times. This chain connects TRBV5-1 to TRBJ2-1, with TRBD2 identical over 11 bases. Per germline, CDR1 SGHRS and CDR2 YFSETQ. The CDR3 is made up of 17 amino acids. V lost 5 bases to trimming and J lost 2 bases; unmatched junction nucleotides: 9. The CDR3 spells CASRAGSGRAPYNEQFF. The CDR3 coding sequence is TGCGCCAGCAGGGCTGGTAGCGGGAGGGCCCCCTACAATGAGCAGTTCTTC.

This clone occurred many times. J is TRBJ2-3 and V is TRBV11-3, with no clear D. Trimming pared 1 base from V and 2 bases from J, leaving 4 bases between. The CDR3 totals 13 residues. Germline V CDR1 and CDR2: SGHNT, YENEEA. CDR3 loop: CASSLGNTDTQYF. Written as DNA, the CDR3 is TGTGCCAGCAGCTTAGGTAACACAGATACGCAGTATTTT.

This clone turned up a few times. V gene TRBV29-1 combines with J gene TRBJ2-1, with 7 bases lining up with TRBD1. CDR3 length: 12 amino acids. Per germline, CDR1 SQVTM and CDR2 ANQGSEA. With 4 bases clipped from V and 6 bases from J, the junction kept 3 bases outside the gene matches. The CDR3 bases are TGCAGCGTTGGGGGACAGACCAATGAGCAGTTCTTC. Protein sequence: CSVGGQTNEQFF.

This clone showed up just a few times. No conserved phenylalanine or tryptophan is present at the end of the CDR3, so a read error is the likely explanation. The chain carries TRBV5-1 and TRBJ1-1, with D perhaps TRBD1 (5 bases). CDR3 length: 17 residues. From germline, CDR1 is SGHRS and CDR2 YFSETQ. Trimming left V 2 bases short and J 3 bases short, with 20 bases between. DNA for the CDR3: TGCGCCAGCAGCTTCGGGGCGGGAGGCAGACGGCACACTGAAGCTTTCCTT. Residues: CASSFGAGGRRHTEAFL.

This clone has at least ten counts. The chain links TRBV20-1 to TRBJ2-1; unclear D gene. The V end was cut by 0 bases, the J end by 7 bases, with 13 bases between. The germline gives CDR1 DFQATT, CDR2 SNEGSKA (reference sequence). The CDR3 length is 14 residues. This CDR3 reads CSARDLNGPNEQFF. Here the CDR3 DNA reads TGCAGTGCTAGAGATCTCAACGGGCCTAATGAGCAGTTCTTC.

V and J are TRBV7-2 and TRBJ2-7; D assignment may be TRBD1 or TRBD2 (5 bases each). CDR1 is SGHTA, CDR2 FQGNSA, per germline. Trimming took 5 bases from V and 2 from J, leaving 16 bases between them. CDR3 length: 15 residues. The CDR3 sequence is CASSDTGTITYEQYF. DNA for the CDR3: TGTGCCAGCAGCGATACCGGGACCATAACCTACGAGCAGTACTTC.

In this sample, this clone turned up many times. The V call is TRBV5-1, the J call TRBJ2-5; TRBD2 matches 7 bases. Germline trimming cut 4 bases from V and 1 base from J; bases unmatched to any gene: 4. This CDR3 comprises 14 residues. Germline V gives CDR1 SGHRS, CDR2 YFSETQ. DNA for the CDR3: TGCGCCAGCAGCGTTTCTAGCGGCCAAGAGACCCAGTACTTC. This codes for CASSVSSGQETQYF. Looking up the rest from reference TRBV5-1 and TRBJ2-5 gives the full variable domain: KAGVTQTPRYLIKTRGQQVTLSCSPISGHRSVSWYQQTPGQGLQFLFEYFSETQRNKGNFPGRFSGRQFSNSRSEMNVSTLELGDSALYLCASSVSSGQETQYFGPGTRLLVL.

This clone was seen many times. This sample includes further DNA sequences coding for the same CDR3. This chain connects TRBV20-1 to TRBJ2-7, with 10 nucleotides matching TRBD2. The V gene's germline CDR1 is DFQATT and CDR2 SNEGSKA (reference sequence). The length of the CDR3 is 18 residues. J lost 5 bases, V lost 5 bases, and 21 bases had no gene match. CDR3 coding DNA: TGCAGTGCTCTAGCCGCTAGCGGGAGCGGGGGGACGTTCGACGAGCAGTACTTC. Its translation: CSALAASGSGGTFDEQYF.

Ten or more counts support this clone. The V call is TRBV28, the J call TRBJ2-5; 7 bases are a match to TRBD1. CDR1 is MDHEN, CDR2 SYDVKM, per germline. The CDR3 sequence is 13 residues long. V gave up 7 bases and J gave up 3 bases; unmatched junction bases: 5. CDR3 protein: CASTTQGEETQYF. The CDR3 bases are TGTGCCAGCACTACTCAGGGGGAAGAGACCCAGTACTTC.

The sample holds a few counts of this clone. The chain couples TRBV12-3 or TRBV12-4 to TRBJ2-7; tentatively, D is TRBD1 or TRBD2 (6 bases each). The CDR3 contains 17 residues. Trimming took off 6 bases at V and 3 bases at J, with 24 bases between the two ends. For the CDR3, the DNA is TGTGCCAGCAGAGCAAGAATCGGGCGGGGACACTACTACGAGCAGTACTTC. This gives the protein CASRARIGRGHYYEQYF.

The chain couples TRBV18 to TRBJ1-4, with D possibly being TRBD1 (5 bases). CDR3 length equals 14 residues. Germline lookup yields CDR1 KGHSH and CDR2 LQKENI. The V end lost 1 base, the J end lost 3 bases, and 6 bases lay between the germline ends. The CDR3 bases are TGTGCCAGCTCACCACAGGGGCCTAATGAAAAACTGTTTTTT. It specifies CASSPQGPNEKLFF.

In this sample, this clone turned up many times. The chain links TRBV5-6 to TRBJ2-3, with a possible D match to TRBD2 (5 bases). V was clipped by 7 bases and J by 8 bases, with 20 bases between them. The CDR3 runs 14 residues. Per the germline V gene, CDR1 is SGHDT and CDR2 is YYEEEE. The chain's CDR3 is CASRRVAFQVTQYF. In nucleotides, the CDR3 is TGTGCCAGCCGAAGGGTAGCGTTTCAGGTTACGCAGTATTTT.

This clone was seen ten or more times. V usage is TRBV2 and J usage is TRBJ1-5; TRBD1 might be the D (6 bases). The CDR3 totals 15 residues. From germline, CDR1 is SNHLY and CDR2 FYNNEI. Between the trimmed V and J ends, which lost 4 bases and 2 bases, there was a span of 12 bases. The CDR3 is CASSVSQGRNQPQHF. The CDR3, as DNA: TGTGCCAGCAGTGTATCACAGGGCCGCAATCAGCCCCAGCATTTT.

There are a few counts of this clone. The CDR3 reads CSADSPYGYTF. The CDR3 DNA is TGCAGTGCAGACAGTCCCTATGGCTACACCTTC. This rearrangement joins TRBV29-1 to TRBJ1-2; tentative D call: TRBD1 (5 bases). CDR1 and CDR2 from the germline V gene are SQVTM and ANQGSEA. The CDR3 has 11 amino acids.

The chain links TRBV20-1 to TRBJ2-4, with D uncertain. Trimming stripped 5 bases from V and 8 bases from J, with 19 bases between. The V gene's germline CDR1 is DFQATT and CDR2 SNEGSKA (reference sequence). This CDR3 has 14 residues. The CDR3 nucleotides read TGCAGTGCTCCCAACTACAAAAAAAGGGACATTCAGTACTTC. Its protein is CSAPNYKKRDIQYF.

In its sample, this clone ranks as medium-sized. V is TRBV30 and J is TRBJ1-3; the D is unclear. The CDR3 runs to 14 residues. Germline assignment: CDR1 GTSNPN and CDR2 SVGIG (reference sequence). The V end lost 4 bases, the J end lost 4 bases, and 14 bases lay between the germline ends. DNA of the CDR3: TGTGCCTGGACCCTCGGTGGGTCAGGAAACACCATATATTTT. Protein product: CAWTLGGSGNTIYF.

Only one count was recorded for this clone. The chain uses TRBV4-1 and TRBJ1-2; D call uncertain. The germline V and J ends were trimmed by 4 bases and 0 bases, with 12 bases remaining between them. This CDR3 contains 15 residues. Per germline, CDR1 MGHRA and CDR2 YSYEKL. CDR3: CASSPIRVANYGYTF. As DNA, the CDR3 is TGCGCCAGCAGCCCCATAAGGGTAGCTAACTATGGCTACACCTTC.

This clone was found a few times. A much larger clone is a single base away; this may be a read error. CDR3 DNA: TGTTCCAGCAGTTACCCCCACAGGGGATTAGAGAACACCGAAGCTTTCTTT. Protein: CSSSYPHRGLENTEAFF. The chain recombines TRBV6-2 or TRBV6-3 with TRBJ1-1, with TRBD1 matching over 7 bases. The CDR3 is 17 residues long. The V gene's germline CDR1 is MNHEY and CDR2 SVGEGT.

The CDR3 sequence is CASSPASGQTYSPLHF. CDR3 DNA sequence: TGTGCCAGCAGCCCCGCGTCCGGACAGACCTATTCACCCCTCCACTTT. The rearrangement uses TRBV11-2 and TRBJ1-6, with TRBD1 as a possible D gene (6 bases). This CDR3 has 16 amino acids. Germline V gene data show CDR1 as SGHAT and CDR2 as FQNNGV. Deletions cut 5 bases from V and 8 bases from J, with 19 bases between.

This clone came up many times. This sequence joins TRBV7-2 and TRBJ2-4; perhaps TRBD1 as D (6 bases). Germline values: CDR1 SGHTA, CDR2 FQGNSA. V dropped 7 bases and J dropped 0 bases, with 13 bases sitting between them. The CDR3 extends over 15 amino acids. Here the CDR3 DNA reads TGTGCCAGCAAAGGAGGCAGGGGAGCCAAAAACATTCAGTACTTC. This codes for CASKGGRGAKNIQYF.